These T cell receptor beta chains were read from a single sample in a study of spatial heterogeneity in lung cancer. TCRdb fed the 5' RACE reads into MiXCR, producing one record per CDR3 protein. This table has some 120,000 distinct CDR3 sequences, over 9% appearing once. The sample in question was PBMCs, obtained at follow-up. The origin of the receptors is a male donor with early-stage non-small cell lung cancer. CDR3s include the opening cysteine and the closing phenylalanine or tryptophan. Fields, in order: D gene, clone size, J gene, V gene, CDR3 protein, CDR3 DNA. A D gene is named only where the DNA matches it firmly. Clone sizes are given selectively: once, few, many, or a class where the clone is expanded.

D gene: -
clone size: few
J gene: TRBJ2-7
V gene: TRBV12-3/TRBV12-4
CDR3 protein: CASSSGPSTGRYF
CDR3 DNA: TGTGCCAGCAGCTCGGGACCATCGACCGGGCGGTACTTC

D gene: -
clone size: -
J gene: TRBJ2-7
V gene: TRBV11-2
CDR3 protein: CASSLAPTYEQYF
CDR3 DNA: TGTGCCAGCAGCTTAGCGCCGACCTACGAGCAGTACTTC

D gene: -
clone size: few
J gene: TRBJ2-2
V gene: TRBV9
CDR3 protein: CASSVGSLGTGELFF
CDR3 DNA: TGTGCCAGCAGCGTGGGTTCCTTAGGCACCGGGGAGCTGTTTTTT

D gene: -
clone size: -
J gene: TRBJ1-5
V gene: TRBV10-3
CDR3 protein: CAISESRQVDVRPQHF
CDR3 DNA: TGTGCCATCAGTGAGTCCAGGCAGGTCGACGTCCGGCCCCAGCATTTT

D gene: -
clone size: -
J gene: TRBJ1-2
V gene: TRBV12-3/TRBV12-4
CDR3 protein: CASSLEVGHYGYTF
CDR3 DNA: TGTGCCAGCAGTTTAGAGGTCGGTCACTATGGCTACACCTTC

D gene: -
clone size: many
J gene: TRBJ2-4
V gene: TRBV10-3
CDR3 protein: CAISEPGQGNIQYF
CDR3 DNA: TGTGCCATCAGTGAGCCCGGGCAGGGAAACATTCAGTACTTC

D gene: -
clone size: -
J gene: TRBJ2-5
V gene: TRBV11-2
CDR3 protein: CASSAPDQETQYF
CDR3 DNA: TGTGCCAGCAGCGCGCCGGATCAAGAGACCCAGTACTTC

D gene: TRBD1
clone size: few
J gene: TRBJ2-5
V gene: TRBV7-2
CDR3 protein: CASSPQADRGETQYF
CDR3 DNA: TGTGCCAGCAGCCCCCAAGCGGACAGGGGCGAGACCCAGTACTTC

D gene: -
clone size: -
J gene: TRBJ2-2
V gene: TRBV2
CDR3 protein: CASRLGSSNTGELFF
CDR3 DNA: TGTGCCAGCAGACTGGGTTCCTCAAACACCGGGGAGCTGTTTTTT

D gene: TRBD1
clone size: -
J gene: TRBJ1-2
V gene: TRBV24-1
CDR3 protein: CATSDTRQGAVYGYTF
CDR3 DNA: TGTGCCACCAGTGATACGAGACAGGGGGCCGTATATGGCTACACCTTC

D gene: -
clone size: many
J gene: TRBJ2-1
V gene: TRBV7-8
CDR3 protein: CASSLEGVTYNEQFF
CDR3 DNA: TGTGCCAGCAGCTTAGAGGGGGTCACCTACAATGAGCAGTTCTTC

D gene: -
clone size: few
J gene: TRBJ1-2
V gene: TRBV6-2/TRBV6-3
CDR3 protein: CASSDRTPLLDGYTF
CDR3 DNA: TGTGCCAGCAGTGACCGAACGCCCCTTTTGGATGGCTACACCTTC

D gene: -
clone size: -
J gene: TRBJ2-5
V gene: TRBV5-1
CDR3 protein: CASSPSATKDPQETQYF
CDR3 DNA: TGCGCCAGCAGCCCCTCAGCGACAAAGGACCCCCAAGAGACCCAGTACTTC

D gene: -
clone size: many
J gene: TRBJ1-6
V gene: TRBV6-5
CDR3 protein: CASSYALPGGRTNSPLHF
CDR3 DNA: TGTGCCAGCAGTTACGCACTTCCCGGAGGAAGGACTAATTCACCCCTCCACTTT

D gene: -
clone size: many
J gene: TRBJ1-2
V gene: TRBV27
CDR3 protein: CASSLNSLYGYTF
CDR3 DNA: TGTGCCAGCAGTTTAAACAGCCTCTATGGCTACACCTTC

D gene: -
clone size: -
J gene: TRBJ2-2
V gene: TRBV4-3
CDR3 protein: CASTTDLRYDTGELFF
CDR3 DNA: TGCGCCAGCACCACAGATCTACGATACGACACCGGGGAGCTGTTTTTT

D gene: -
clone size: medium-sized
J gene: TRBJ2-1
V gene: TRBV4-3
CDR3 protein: CASSQELSGPQFF
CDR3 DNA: TGCGCCAGCAGCCAAGAATTGAGCGGGCCGCAGTTCTTC

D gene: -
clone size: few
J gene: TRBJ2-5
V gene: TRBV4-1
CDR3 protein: CASSQVIGETQYF
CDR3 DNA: TGCGCCAGCAGCCAAGTTATTGGAGAGACCCAGTACTTC

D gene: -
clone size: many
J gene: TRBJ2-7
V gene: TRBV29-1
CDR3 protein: CSVEGGYEQYF
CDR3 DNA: TGCAGCGTTGAAGGAGGATACGAGCAGTACTTC

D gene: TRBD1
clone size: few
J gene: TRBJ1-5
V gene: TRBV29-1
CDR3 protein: CSAKGASNQPQHF
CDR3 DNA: TGCAGCGCCAAGGGGGCTAGCAATCAGCCCCAGCATTTT

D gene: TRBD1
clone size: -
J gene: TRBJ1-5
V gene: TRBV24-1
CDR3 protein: CATSDPRTGEAQPQHF
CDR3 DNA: TGTGCCACCAGTGACCCCCGGACAGGGGAGGCGCAGCCCCAGCATTTT

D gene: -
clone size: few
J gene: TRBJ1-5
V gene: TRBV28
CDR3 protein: CASRVLFQPQHF
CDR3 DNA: TGTGCCAGCAGAGTCCTATTTCAGCCCCAGCATTTT

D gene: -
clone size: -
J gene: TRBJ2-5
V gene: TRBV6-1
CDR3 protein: CATQEETQYF
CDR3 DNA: TGTGCCACGCAGGAAGAGACCCAGTACTTC

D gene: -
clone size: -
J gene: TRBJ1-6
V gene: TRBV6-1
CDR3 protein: CASSEALGRDYSPLHF
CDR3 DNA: TGTGCCAGCAGTGAAGCGCTGGGCAGGGACTATTCACCCCTCCACTTT

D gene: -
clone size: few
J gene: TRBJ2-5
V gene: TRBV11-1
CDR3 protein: CASSLDGYGAETQYF
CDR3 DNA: TGTGCCAGCAGCTTAGATGGCTACGGGGCAGAGACCCAGTACTTC

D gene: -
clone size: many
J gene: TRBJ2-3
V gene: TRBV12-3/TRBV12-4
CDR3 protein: CASSLAGAGGDTQYF
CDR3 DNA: TGTGCCAGCAGTTTAGCGGGGGCCGGGGGAGATACGCAGTATTTT

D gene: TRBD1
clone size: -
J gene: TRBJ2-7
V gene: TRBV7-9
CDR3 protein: CASSFPGQGVSYEQYF
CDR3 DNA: TGTGCCAGCAGCTTTCCGGGACAGGGAGTATCCTACGAGCAGTACTTC

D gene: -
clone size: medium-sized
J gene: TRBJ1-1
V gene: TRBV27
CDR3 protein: CASSQTGTEAFF
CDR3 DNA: TGTGCCAGCAGCCAAACAGGGACCGAAGCTTTCTTT

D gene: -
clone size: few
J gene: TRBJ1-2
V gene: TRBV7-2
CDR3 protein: CASSLVEGYPYGYTF
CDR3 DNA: TGTGCCAGCAGCTTAGTAGAGGGATACCCCTATGGCTACACCTTC

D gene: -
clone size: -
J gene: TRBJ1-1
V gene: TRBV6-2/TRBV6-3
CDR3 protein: CASSSLRNTEAFF
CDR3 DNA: TGTGCCAGCAGCTCCTTGAGGAACACTGAAGCTTTCTTT

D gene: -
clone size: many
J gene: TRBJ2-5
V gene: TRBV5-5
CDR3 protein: CASSLLVETQYF
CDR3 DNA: TGTGCCAGCAGCCTCCTAGTGGAGACCCAGTACTTC

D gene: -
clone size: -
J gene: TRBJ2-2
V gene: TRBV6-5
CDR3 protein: CASSYVQGELFF
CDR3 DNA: TGTGCCAGCAGTTACGTCCAGGGAGAGCTGTTTTTT

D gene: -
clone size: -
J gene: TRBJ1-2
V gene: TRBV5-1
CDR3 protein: CASSLETGILYGYTF
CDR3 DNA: TGCGCCAGCAGCTTGGAAACCGGGATCCTCTATGGCTACACCTTC

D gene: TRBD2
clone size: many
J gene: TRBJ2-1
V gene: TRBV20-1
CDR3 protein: CSARPSGGGAYNEQFF
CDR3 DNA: TGCAGTGCTAGACCTTCTGGCGGGGGGGCCTACAATGAGCAGTTCTTC

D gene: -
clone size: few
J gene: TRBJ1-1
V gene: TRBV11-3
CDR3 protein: CASSSSTGLNTEAFF
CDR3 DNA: TGTGCCAGCAGCTCCTCTACCGGGCTCAACACTGAAGCTTTCTTT

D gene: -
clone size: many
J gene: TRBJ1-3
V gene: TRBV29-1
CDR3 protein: CSVGEGYSGNTIYF
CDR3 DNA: TGCAGCGTTGGAGAAGGTTACTCTGGAAACACCATATATTTT

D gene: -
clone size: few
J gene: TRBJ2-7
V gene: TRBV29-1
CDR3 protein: CSVASFYEQYF
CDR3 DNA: TGCAGCGTCGCTAGTTTTTACGAGCAGTACTTC

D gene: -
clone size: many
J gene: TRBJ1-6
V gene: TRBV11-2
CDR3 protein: CASSFPGWGNSPLHF
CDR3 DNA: TGTGCCAGCAGCTTTCCAGGGTGGGGAAATTCACCCCTCCACTTT

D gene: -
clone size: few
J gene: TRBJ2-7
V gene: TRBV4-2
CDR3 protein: CASSQGVGSYEQYF
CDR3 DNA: TGTGCCAGCAGCCAAGGAGTCGGAAGCTACGAGCAGTACTTC

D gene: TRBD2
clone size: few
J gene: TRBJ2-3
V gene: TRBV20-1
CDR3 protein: CSALAGGTTDTQYF
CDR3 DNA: TGCAGTGCCCTAGCGGGGGGCACCACAGATACGCAGTATTTT

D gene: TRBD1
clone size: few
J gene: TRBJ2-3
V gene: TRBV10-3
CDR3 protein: CAISDGQGAWDTQYF
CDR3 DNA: TGTGCCATCAGTGATGGACAGGGGGCTTGGGATACGCAGTATTTT

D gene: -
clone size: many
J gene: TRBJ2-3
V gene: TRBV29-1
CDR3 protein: CSVRQSTDTQYF
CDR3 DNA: TGCAGCGTTCGACAGTCCACAGATACGCAGTATTTT

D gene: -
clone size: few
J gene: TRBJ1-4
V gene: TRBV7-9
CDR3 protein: CASSLGGGGEKLFF
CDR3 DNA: TGTGCCAGCAGCTTAGGCGGGGGAGGTGAAAAACTGTTTTTT

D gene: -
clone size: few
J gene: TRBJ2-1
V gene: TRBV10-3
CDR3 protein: CAISEPGGDSYNEQFF
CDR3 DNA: TGTGCCATCAGTGAGCCTGGCGGAGACTCCTACAATGAGCAGTTCTTC

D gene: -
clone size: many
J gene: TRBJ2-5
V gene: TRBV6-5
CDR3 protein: CASIGGETQYF
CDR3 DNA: TGTGCCAGCATTGGGGGAGAGACCCAGTACTTC